This T cell receptor beta chain was found in a study of CD8 T cells in Susac syndrome. To note about this clonotype: The target antigen is unknown.

Random hexamers primed reverse transcription of roughly 0.45 to 1 ug RNA. Across 54 Vbeta and 13 Jbeta, TCR beta CDR3 was amplified with immunoSEQ multiplex PCR. TCRdb passed the immunoSEQ multiplex PCR reads through MiXCR, listing each CDR3 protein once. The top ten hold about 0.07% of the sample, which has 300,000 or so distinct CDR3 sequences, around 90% seen once. Sequencing of TCR beta drew on CD8+ and CD4+ T cells from blood. FACS enriched CD8+ TEMRA cells, while bulk CD8+ and CD4+ were negatively isolated. The study's findings and limits: The relatively small number of individuals in the TCR sequencing and HLA analysis was acknowledged by the study.

Germline V gene sequence: CDR1 LNHNV, CDR2 YYDKDF (reference sequence). Trimming shortened V by 0 bases and J by 4 bases, and 18 bases separated the two germline ends. The CDR3 is 17 residues long. The specimen sequenced was CD4+ T cells from PBMCs. The chain carries TRBV15 and TRBJ1-1; D is unresolved. The receptor was derived from a human donor with multiple sclerosis. CDR3 sequence: CATSRDLARRIGTEAFF. The DNA of the CDR3 is TGTGCCACCAGCAGAGATTTGGCGCGGAGGATCGGCACTGAAGCTTTCTTT.